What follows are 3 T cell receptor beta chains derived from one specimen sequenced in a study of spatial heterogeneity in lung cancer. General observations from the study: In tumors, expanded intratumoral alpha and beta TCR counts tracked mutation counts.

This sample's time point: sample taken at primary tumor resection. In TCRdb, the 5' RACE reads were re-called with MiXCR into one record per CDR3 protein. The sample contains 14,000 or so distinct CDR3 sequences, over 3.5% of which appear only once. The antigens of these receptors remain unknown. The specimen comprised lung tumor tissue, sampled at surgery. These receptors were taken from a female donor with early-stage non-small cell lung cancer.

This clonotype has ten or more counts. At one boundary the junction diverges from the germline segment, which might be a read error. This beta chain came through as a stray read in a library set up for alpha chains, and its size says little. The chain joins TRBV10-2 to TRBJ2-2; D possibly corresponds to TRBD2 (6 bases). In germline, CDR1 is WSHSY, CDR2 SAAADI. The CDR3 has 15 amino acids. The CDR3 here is CASSGSGFRTEELFF. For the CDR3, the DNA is TGCGCCAGCTCAGGCAGCGGGTTTCGCACCGAGGAGCTGTTTTTT.

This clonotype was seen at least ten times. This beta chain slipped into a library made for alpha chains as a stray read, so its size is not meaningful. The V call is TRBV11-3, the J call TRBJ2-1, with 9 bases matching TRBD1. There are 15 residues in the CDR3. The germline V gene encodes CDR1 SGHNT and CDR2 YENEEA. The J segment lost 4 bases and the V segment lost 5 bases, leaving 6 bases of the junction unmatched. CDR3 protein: CASSPTQGAYNEQFF. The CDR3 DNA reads TGTGCCAGCAGCCCTACACAGGGGGCGTACAATGAGCAGTTCTTC.

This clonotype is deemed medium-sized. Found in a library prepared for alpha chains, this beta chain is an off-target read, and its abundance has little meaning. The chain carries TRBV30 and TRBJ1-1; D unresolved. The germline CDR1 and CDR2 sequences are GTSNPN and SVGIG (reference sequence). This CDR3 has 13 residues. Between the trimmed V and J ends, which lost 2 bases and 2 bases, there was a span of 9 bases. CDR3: CAWSPGPNTEAFF. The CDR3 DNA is TGTGCCTGGAGTCCGGGTCCCAACACTGAAGCTTTCTTT.